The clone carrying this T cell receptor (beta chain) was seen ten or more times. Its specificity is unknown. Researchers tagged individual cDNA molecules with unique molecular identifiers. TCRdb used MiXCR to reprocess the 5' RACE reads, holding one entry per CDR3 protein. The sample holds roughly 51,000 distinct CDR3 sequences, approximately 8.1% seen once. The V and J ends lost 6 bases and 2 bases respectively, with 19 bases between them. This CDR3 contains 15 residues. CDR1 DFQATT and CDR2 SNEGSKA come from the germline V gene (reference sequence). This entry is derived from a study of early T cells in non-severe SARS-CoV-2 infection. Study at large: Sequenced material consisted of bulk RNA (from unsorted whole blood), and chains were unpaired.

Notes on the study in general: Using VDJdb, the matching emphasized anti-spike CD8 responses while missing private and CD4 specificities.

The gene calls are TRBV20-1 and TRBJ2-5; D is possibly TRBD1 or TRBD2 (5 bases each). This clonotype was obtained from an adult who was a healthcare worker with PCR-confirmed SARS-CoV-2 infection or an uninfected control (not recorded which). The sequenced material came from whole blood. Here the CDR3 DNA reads TGCAGTGCGGTTCCAAATTCGGGACGGCAAGAGACCCAGTACTTC. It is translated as CSAVPNSGRQETQYF.